This T cell receptor (beta chain) is drawn from a study of cytomegalovirus exposure and HLA in healthy donors. Study-level background: Out of 150 million to 200 million T cells, an earlier analysis found some 120 million unique TCR beta sequences in total.

Researchers ran the PCR with 60 Vbeta and 13 Jbeta primers. Original handling: Later, an analysis found 75 million to 100 million unique TCR beta chains, and 9.5 million to 11 million of these were shared. Clones were read by immunoSEQ multiplex PCR, and TCRdb kept only the in-frame ones, dropping some. The DNA gave D and trimming, while V, J and clone size come from that table. Of some 87,000 clones detected, about two thirds appear once; the ten largest clones hold around 5%. Regarding the study as a whole: With DRB1 most and HLA-C fewest, TCR association rates differed between HLA loci in a later analysis. Over 150 TCR beta chains were listed as cytomegalovirus-associated.

This CDR3 has 13 amino acids. V shed 2 bases and J shed 6 bases, with 10 bases lying between them. The germline CDR1 and CDR2 sequences are MGHRA and YSYEKL. Concerning this clone itself: As yet, its antigen is unknown. The CDR3 end shows no conserved phenylalanine or tryptophan, and so a read error is likely.

The chain has TRBV4-1 and TRBJ1-1; D is ambiguous. Sequencing was carried out using PBMCs. The sequence derives from a woman in her twenties or thirties in good health and CMV-seropositive. This CDR3 is CASSQIEVAEAFL. For the CDR3, the DNA is TGCGCCAGCAGCCAAATAGAGGTGGCTGAAGCTTTCCTT.